This TCR beta chain was recorded in a study of shared T cell receptors in the human thymus. There are 14 residues in the CDR3. Germline CDR1 WNHNN, CDR2 SYGVQD (reference sequence). Germline trimming cut 6 bases from V and 5 bases from J; bases unmatched to any gene: 0. The protocol was immunoSEQ multiplex PCR, while the TCRdb copy is restricted to in-frame clones and leaves out a portion. The table has 500,000 to 550,000 clones, around 78% seen once. A further study also used this sample, focusing on human thymus T cells.

Material for sequencing was thymocytes. The receptor was isolated from a boy in the first two years of life with a congenital heart defect. The V call is TRBV10-1, the J call TRBJ2-2; 13 bases fit TRBD2. DNA of the CDR3: TGCGCCAGCAGGGGACTAGCGGGGACCGGGGAGCTGTTTTTT. This codes for CASRGLAGTGELFF.